The 18 T cell receptor beta chains in this list originate from one sample, sequenced in a study of T cell repertoires in cytomegalovirus infection. Each CDR3 protein gets one entry after TCRdb re-called the reads with MiXCR. The sample has around 170,000 distinct CDR3 sequences; more than 15% are singletons. The sample consisted of CD8+ T cells from PBMCs. The origin of the receptors is a human donor in good health (CMV status not recorded). Some clones in this sample may be carry-over from other donors' samples.

This clonotype was counted a few times. V usage is TRBV7-8 and J usage is TRBJ1-1; 8 bases map to TRBD1. The CDR3 has 15 amino acids. Trimming removed 5 bases from V and 5 bases from J; junction bases left unmatched: 10. Germline CDR1 and CDR2: SGHVS and FQNEAQ. The CDR3: CASSRTRGRRTEAFF. As DNA, the CDR3 is TGTGCCAGCAGCCGTACCAGGGGGCGCCGGACTGAAGCTTTCTTT.

This clonotype was seen a handful of times. V usage is TRBV11-2 and J usage is TRBJ1-1; TRBD1 aligns across 10 bases. Germline-derived CDR1 and CDR2 are SGHAT and FQNNGV. The CDR3 covers 18 residues. V was clipped by 1 base and J by 1 base; unmatched bases: 9. The CDR3 DNA is TGTGCCAGCAGCTTAGCCGTCCGGGACAGGGGACCGAACACTGAAGCTTTCTTT. Protein sequence: CASSLAVRDRGPNTEAFF.

This CDR3 reads CASSERRSLEQFF. The CDR3 nucleotides are TGTGCCAGCAGTGAACGGAGGTCACTTGAGCAGTTCTTC. The gene calls are TRBV6-1 and TRBJ2-1, with D maybe TRBD2 (5 bases). The CDR3 has 13 residues. V lost 2 bases and J 9 bases, leaving 11 bases between the germline ends. The V gene's germline CDR1 is MNHNS and CDR2 SASEGT.

J is TRBJ1-5 and V is TRBV6-5; perhaps TRBD1 as D (5 bases). This CDR3 is 15 amino acids long. The germline V gene has CDR1 MNHEY and CDR2 SVGAGI. V gave up 0 bases and J gave up 12 bases, with 18 bases separating them. Written as DNA, the CDR3 is TGTGCCAGCAGTTACTCGGACGGGGGGTTGGCGGACCAGCATTTT. Translated: CASSYSDGGLADQHF.

A few counts support this clonotype. This rearrangement joins TRBV28 to TRBJ1-1; 10 nucleotides line up with TRBD1. Germline CDR1 reads MDHEN; CDR2 reads SYDVKM. The CDR3 covers 16 residues. V dropped 7 bases and J dropped 2; count of bases not matched to a gene: 10. The chain's CDR3 is CASTTPGTGANTEAFF. CDR3 bases: TGTGCCAGCACCACGCCCGGGACAGGGGCTAACACTGAAGCTTTCTTT. Full variable domain (outside the CDR3, taken from reference TRBV28 and TRBJ1-1): DVKVTQSSRYLVKRTGEKVFLECVQDMDHENMFWYRQDPGLGLRLIYFSYDVKMKEKGDIPEGYSVSREKKERFSLILESASTNQTSMYLCASTTPGTGANTEAFFGQGTRLTVV.

This clonotype turned up a few times. The CDR3 here is CASSLAANEQFF. For the CDR3, the DNA is TGTGCCAGCAGCTTAGCGGCCAATGAGCAGTTCTTC. The rearrangement links TRBV7-9 to TRBJ2-1; no reliable D call. The germline gives CDR1 SEHNR, CDR2 FQNEAQ (reference sequence). This CDR3 has 12 residues. The ends were cut back, 0 bases at V and 6 bases at J, with 3 bases in the middle.

This chain links TRBV6-4 with TRBJ2-2; D not resolved. The V end was cut by 3 bases, the J end by 0 bases, with 8 bases between. Per the germline V gene, CDR1 is MRHNA and CDR2 is SNTAGT. This CDR3 comprises 15 residues. This CDR3 reads CASSEAGPNTGELFF. CDR3 coding DNA: TGTGCCAGCAGTGAAGCCGGGCCGAACACCGGGGAGCTGTTTTTT.

This clonotype came up a few times. The chain uses TRBV6-2 or TRBV6-3 and TRBJ1-2; no reliable D call. The CDR3 loop spans 14 amino acids. CDR1 and CDR2 from the germline V gene are MNHEY and SVGEGT. Trimming stripped 8 bases from V and 3 bases from J, with 16 bases between. The CDR3 DNA reads as TGTGCCAGCGGCCTCCTCGGGGTGTACTATGGCTACACCTTC. Translated: CASGLLGVYYGYTF.

V and J are TRBV6-2 or TRBV6-3 and TRBJ2-7; TRBD2 might be the D (5 bases). This CDR3 comprises 15 residues. CDR1 and CDR2 from the germline V gene are MNHEY and SVGEGT. Trimming stripped 2 bases from V and 5 bases from J, with 16 bases between. CDR3 sequence reads: CASSYGGRGLNEQYF. The CDR3 DNA reads TGTGCCAGCAGTTACGGAGGAAGAGGGCTTAACGAGCAGTACTTC.

The chain links TRBV6-1 to TRBJ2-6; D gene ambiguous. Looked up from germline, CDR1 is MNHNS and CDR2 is SASEGT. CDR3 length equals 14 residues. V shed 2 bases and J shed 0 bases, with 2 bases lying between them. CDR3 in amino acids: CASSEISGANVLTF. CDR3 DNA sequence: TGTGCCAGCAGTGAAATCTCTGGGGCCAACGTCCTGACTTTC.

For this clonotype: This clone may be a read error of a much larger clone one base away. J is TRBJ2-2 and V is TRBV7-3; D gene uncertain. Trimming removed 5 bases from V and 4 bases from J, with 5 bases in between. Germline V gene lookup returns CDR1 SGHTA and CDR2 FQGTGA. CDR3 size: 12 residues. The DNA of the CDR3 is TGTGCCAGCAGCCCAGCCACCGGGGAGCTGTTTTTT. This codes for CASSPATGELFF. The full variable domain, in which reference TRBV7-3 and TRBJ2-2 provide the parts outside the CDR3, is GAGVSQTPSNKVTEKGKYVELRCDPISGHTALYWYRQSLGQGPEFLIYFQGTGAADDSGLPNDRFFAVRPEGSVSTLKIQRTERGDSAVYLCASSPATGELFFGEGSRLTVL.

The V and J genes are TRBV7-2 and TRBJ2-3; D remains unclear. Trimming pared 4 bases from V and 6 bases from J, leaving 11 bases between. Per germline, CDR1 SGHTA and CDR2 FQGNSA. This CDR3 has 13 residues. CDR3 DNA sequence: TGTGCCAGCAGCTCGACATACTACGATACGCAGTATTTT. Residues: CASSSTYYDTQYF.

V and J are TRBV25-1 and TRBJ1-3; D gene ambiguous. This CDR3 has 13 residues. The V end was cut by 4 bases, the J end by 2 bases, with 6 bases between. The V gene's germline CDR1 is MGHDK and CDR2 SYGVNS. CDR3 residues: CASSVGAGNTIYF. In nucleotides, the CDR3 is TGTGCCAGCAGTGTCGGGGCTGGAAACACCATATATTTT. The full variable domain, in which reference TRBV25-1 and TRBJ1-3 provide the parts outside the CDR3, is EADIYQTPRYLVIGTGKKITLECSQTMGHDKMYWYQQDPGMELHLIHYSYGVNSTEKGDLSSESTVSRIRTEHFPLTLESARPSHTSQYLCASSVGAGNTIYFGEGSWLTVV.

This chain joins TRBV9 and TRBJ1-2; tentatively, D is TRBD1 (5 bases). Looked up from germline, CDR1 is SGDLS and CDR2 is YYNGEE. CDR3 length: 15 amino acids. Trimming removed 0 bases from V and 4 bases from J, with 13 bases in between. Here the CDR3 reads CASSVGDAGIYGYTF. CDR3 DNA: TGTGCCAGCAGCGTAGGGGACGCAGGCATCTATGGCTACACCTTC.

The table lists this clonotype with a few counts. The rearrangement uses TRBV7-2 and TRBJ1-5; D perhaps matches TRBD1 (6 bases). Germline V gene lookup returns CDR1 SGHTA and CDR2 FQGNSA. The CDR3 consists of 15 residues. V lost 5 bases and J lost 0, with 11 bases in between. This CDR3 reads CASSTQGNSNQPQHF. CDR3 sequence (DNA): TGTGCCAGCAGCACTCAGGGGAATAGCAATCAGCCCCAGCATTTT.

J is TRBJ1-5 and V is TRBV20-1, with no clear D. The V end was cut by 4 bases, the J end by 4 bases, with 8 bases between. The CDR3 sequence is 12 residues long. Germline CDR1 DFQATT, CDR2 SNEGSKA (reference sequence). CDR3 protein: CSATDINQPQHF. The CDR3 region has the DNA TGCAGTGCTACCGACATTAATCAGCCCCAGCATTTT.

This clonotype occurred a few times. The chain combines TRBV29-1 with TRBJ2-1; a possible D gene is TRBD1 (5 bases). Germline loops: CDR1 SQVTM, CDR2 ANQGSEA. Trimming pared 6 bases from V and 8 bases from J, leaving 14 bases between. The CDR3 has 12 residues. In nucleotides, the CDR3 is TGCAGCGTCCCGACAGTTTTGGATGAGCAGTTCTTC. Its translation is CSVPTVLDEQFF.

The chain joins TRBV7-9 to TRBJ1-1; D is perhaps TRBD1 (6 bases). V lost 3 bases to trimming and J lost 1 base, with 12 bases between them. Germline lookup yields CDR1 SEHNR and CDR2 FQNEAQ (reference sequence). The CDR3 totals 15 residues. CDR3 DNA: TGTGCCAGCAGCTTGTGGGCAGGGGCGAACACTGAAGCTTTCTTT. Translation: CASSLWAGANTEAFF.